The 5 T cell receptor beta chains reported below all come from one sample, sequenced in a study of T cells in Graves' hyperthyroidism and ophthalmopathy. Amplification yielded TCR beta CDR3 regions, with RNA transcripts as the source. First-round RT-PCR with HTBI primers amplified the TCR CDR3 region. TCRdb called the multiplex PCR reads again in MiXCR, with one record for every CDR3 protein. Altogether about 760,000 distinct CDR3 sequences are present, roughly 32% being singletons, with the ten largest covering roughly 31%. Sequenced material: blood. The receptors shown here come from a middle-aged woman with Graves' hyperthyroidism.

This clonotype came up many times. The chain has TRBV7-9 and TRBJ1-5, with a weak D call TRBD1 (5 bases). The CDR3 spans 15 residues. Germline CDR1 SEHNR, CDR2 FQNEAQ (reference sequence). V was clipped by 1 base and J by 3 bases, with 10 bases between them. The CDR3 protein is CASSLEGPYNQPQHF. The CDR3 DNA reads TGTGCCAGCAGCTTAGAGGGGCCCTACAATCAGCCCCAGCATTTT.

This chain joins TRBV29-1 and TRBJ1-1; D remains ambiguous. The CDR3 loop spans 12 amino acids. Germline V gene lookup returns CDR1 SQVTM and CDR2 ANQGSEA. Trimming cost V 5 bases and J 5 bases, with 12 bases left between them. The CDR3 coding sequence is TGCAGCGTTTCAGGCTTCCTTACTGAAGCTTTCTTT. This gives the protein CSVSGFLTEAFF.

V usage is TRBV6-5 and J usage is TRBJ2-5, with a weak D call TRBD1 (6 bases). In germline, CDR1 is MNHEY, CDR2 SVGAGI. The V end was cut by 2 bases, the J end by 2 bases, with 12 bases between. The CDR3 runs 15 residues. CDR3 DNA sequence: TGTGCCAGCAGTTACCCCAGCAGGGGTCAAGAGACCCAGTACTTC. Protein sequence: CASSYPSRGQETQYF.

V gene TRBV3-1 combines with J gene TRBJ2-7, with D tentatively TRBD1 (6 bases). Germline V gives CDR1 LGHDT, CDR2 YNNKEL (reference sequence). Trimming cost V 3 bases and J 3 bases, with 21 bases left between them. The CDR3 runs to 17 residues. This CDR3 reads CASSHGAGQSASYEQYF. In DNA form, the CDR3 reads TGTGCCAGCAGCCACGGGGCCGGACAGAGCGCTAGCTACGAGCAGTACTTC.

With respect to this clonotype: One junction end does not reproduce the germline sequence, and a read error may be involved. V and J are TRBV5-4 and TRBJ1-2; D gene ambiguous. The CDR3 runs to 15 residues. CDR1 is SGHNT and CDR2 is YYREEE in the germline V gene (reference sequence). The CDR3 reads CASSLTTVLDYGYTF. For the CDR3, the DNA is TGCGCCAGCAGCCTTACCACCGTTCTGGATTATGGCTACACCTTC.